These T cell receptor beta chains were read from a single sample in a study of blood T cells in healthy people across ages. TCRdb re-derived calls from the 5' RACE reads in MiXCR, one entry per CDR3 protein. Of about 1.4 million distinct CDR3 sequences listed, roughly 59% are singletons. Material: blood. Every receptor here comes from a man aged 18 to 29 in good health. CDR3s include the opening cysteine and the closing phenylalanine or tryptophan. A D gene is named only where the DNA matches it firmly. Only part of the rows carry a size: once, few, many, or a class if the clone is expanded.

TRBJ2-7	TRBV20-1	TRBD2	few	CSAHLAGESYEQYF	TGCAGTGCCCATCTAGCGGGGGAGTCCTACGAGCAGTACTTC
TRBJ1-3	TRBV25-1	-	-	CATNEAQAGNTIYF	TGTGCCACCAACGAAGCTCAGGCTGGGAACACCATATATTTT
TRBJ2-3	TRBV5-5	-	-	CASSLLNFGGTDTQYF	TGTGCCAGCAGCTTGTTAAACTTCGGAGGCACAGATACGCAGTATTTT
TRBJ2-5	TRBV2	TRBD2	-	CASRDYKETQYF	TGTGCCAGCCGGGACTATAAAGAGACCCAGTACTTC
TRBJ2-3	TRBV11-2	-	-	CASSLGGARSTDTQYF	TGTGCCAGCAGCTTAGGAGGAGCGAGAAGCACAGATACGCAGTATTTT
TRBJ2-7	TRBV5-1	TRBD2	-	CASSLERAGVYEQYF	TGCGCCAGCAGCTTGGAGCGAGCGGGGGTGTACGAGCAGTACTTC
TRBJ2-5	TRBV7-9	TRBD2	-	CASTRTAGGQETQYF	TGTGCCAGCACCAGGACAGCGGGGGGCCAAGAGACCCAGTACTTC
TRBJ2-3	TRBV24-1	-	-	CATSDPITDTQYF	TGTGCCACCAGTGACCCCATCACAGATACGCAGTATTTT
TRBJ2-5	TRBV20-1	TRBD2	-	CSASRVGGDQETQYF	TGCAGTGCTAGTCGGGTGGGAGGGGACCAAGAGACCCAGTACTTC
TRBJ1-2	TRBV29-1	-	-	CSVEDLAVRGYTF	TGCAGCGTTGAAGATCTCGCGGTGCGTGGCTACACCTTC
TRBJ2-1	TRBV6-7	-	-	CASSYSSEGGGDQFF	TGTGCCAGCAGTTACTCGAGTGAAGGGGGCGGGGACCAGTTCTTC
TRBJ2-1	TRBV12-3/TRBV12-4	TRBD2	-	CASNSGEGGDETQFF	TGTGCCAGCAACTCCGGCGAGGGAGGGGATGAGACCCAGTTCTTC
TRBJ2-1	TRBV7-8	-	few	CASSLSVAEQFF	TGTGCCAGCAGCTTAAGTGTTGCTGAGCAGTTCTTC
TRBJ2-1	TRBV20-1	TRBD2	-	CSAPGLAIINEQFF	TGCAGTGCCCCCGGACTAGCGATTATCAATGAGCAGTTCTTC
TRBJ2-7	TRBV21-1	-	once	CASSKGPSAWALRTYEQYF	TGTGCCAGCAGCAAAGGTCCGTCGGCCTGGGCGCTGAGGACCTACGAGCAGTACTTC
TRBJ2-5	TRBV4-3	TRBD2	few	CASSRGTSGGETQYF	TGCGCCAGCAGCCGCGGGACTAGCGGGGGAGAGACCCAGTACTTC
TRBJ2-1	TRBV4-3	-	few	CASSQGTEPDNEQFF	TGCGCCAGCAGCCAAGGAACGGAACCCGACAATGAGCAGTTCTTC
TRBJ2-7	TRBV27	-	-	CASSRTKGSYEQYF	TGTGCCAGCAGTCGGACCAAGGGATCCTACGAGCAGTACTTC
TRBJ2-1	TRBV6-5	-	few	CASSISNRVENEQFF	TGTGCCAGCAGTATTAGCAACAGAGTGGAAAATGAGCAGTTCTTC
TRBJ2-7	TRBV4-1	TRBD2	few	CASSQAGTTSEQYF	TGCGCCAGCAGCCAAGCTGGGACTACATCCGAGCAGTACTTC
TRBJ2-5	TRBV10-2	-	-	CASSAPLEGQETQYF	TGCGCCAGCAGCGCCCCCTTGGAGGGGCAGGAGACCCAGTACTTC
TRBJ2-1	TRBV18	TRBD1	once	CASFLTGTGYNEQFF	TGTGCCAGCTTCTTAACCGGGACAGGGTACAATGAGCAGTTCTTC
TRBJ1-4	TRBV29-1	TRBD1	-	CSDDCIGTGNRGACTNEKLFF	TGCAGCGATGACTGTATCGGGACAGGGAATAGAGGAGCTTGCACTAATGAAAAACTGTTTTTT
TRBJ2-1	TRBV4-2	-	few	CASSQVLLAGNEQFF	TGTGCCAGCAGCCAAGTCCTTCTAGCCGGGAATGAGCAGTTCTTC
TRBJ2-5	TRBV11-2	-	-	CASSLDGSGQETQYF	TGTGCCAGCAGCTTAGATGGAAGCGGCCAAGAGACCCAGTACTTC
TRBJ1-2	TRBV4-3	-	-	CASSQDVVALYGYTF	TGCGCCAGCAGCCAAGATGTGGTTGCGCTATATGGCTACACCTTC
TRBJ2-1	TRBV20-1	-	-	CSARDRVQFF	TGCAGTGCTAGAGATCGGGTGCAGTTCTTC
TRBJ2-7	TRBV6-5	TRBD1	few	CASSMGQEYEQYF	TGTGCCAGCAGTATGGGACAGGAATACGAGCAGTACTTC
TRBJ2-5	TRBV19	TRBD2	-	CASSIREAGQETQYF	TGTGCCAGTAGTATCCGGGAAGCGGGGCAGGAGACCCAGTACTTC
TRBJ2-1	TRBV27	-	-	CASSLLPASNNEQFF	TGTGCCAGCAGTTTACTTCCGGCTTCTAACAATGAGCAGTTCTTC
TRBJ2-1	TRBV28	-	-	CASRTPLLANQQFF	TGTGCCAGCAGGACCCCTTTACTAGCAAATCAGCAGTTCTTC
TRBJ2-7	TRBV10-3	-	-	CAIQVGFKGGEQYF	TGTGCCATCCAAGTAGGGTTCAAGGGCGGCGAGCAGTACTTC
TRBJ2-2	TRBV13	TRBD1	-	CASSLSRGLRSGELFF	TGTGCCAGCAGCCTCTCCAGGGGGTTGAGGTCCGGGGAGCTGTTTTTT
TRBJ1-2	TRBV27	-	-	CASSLRQGDYGYTF	TGTGCCAGCAGTTTGCGGCAGGGTGACTATGGCTACACCTTC
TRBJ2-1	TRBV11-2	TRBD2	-	CASSQTSGVDNEQFF	TGTGCCAGCAGTCAAACTAGCGGGGTGGATAATGAGCAGTTCTTC
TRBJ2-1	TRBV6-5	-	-	CASSAPTGRGGEQFF	TGTGCCAGCAGTGCCCCGACAGGGCGGGGAGGTGAGCAGTTCTTC
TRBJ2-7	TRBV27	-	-	CASSFVRGYRYEQYF	TGTGCCAGCAGTTTCGTTAGGGGTTATCGTTACGAGCAGTACTTC
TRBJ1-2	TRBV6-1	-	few	CASSEAWGEGYGYTF	TGTGCCAGCAGTGAAGCCTGGGGAGAGGGATATGGCTACACCTTC
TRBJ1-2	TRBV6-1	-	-	CASRDILRGGYTF	TGTGCCAGCAGAGACATCCTGAGAGGAGGCTACACCTTC
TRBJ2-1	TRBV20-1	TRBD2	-	CSARDQAGSGDYNEQFF	TGCAGTGCTAGAGATCAAGCGGGTAGCGGGGACTACAATGAGCAGTTCTTC
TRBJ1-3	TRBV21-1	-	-	CASSKVYTIYF	TGCGCCAGCAGCAAAGTTTACACCATATATTTT
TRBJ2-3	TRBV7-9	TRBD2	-	CASSSLAGGRDTQYF	TGTGCCAGCAGCTCACTAGCGGGAGGTCGAGATACGCAGTATTTT
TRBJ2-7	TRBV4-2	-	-	CASSQEHRADPYEQYF	TGTGCCAGCAGCCAAGAGCACCGAGCGGACCCCTACGAGCAGTACTTC
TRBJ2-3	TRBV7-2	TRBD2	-	CASSLGEGLAGSSTDTQYF	TGTGCCAGCAGCTTAGGTGAAGGACTAGCGGGTTCTAGCACAGATACGCAGTATTTT
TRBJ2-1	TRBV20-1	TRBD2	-	CSAPEGGRGAYEQFF	TGCAGTGCTCCCGAAGGCGGGAGAGGGGCCTACGAGCAGTTCTTC
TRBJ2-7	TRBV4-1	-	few	CASSPQGRFDEQYF	TGCGCCAGCAGCCCTCAGGGGAGATTCGACGAGCAGTACTTC
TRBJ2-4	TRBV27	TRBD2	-	CASSLSRGKNIQYF	TGTGCCAGCAGTTTATCGCGGGGGAAAAACATTCAGTACTTC
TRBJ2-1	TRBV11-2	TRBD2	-	CASSFALGLAGERNEQFF	TGTGCCAGCAGCTTCGCCTTGGGACTAGCGGGGGAGCGGAATGAGCAGTTCTTC
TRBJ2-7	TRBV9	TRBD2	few	CASSHHPGLAQYYEQYF	TGTGCCAGCAGCCACCACCCGGGACTAGCGCAATACTACGAGCAGTACTTC
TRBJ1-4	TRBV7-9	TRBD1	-	CASSPPLLRTGHGNEKLFF	TGTGCCAGCAGCCCCCCGTTACTCCGGACAGGGCATGGTAATGAAAAACTGTTTTTT
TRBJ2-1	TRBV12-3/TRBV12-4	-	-	CASSLDTYNEQFF	TGTGCCAGCAGTCTGGACACGTACAATGAGCAGTTCTTC
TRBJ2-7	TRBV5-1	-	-	CASSSSSRGTADYEQYF	TGCGCCAGCTCTTCTTCCTCTCGCGGGACAGCCGACTACGAGCAGTACTTC
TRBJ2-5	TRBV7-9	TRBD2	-	CASSLGYGGDQETQYF	TGTGCCAGCAGCTTAGGATATGGGGGGGACCAAGAGACCCAGTACTTC
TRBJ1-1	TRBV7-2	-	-	CASSPLHNTEAFF	TGTGCCAGCAGCCCACTCCACAACACTGAAGCTTTCTTT
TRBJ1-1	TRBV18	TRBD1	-	CASSHGTGGSEAFF	TGTGCCAGCTCACACGGGACAGGGGGGAGTGAAGCTTTCTTT
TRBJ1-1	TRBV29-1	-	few	CSVADSPLEAFF	TGCAGCGTAGCGGACAGCCCTCTTGAAGCTTTCTTT
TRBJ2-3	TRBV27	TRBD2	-	CASSYLAGVGDTQYF	TGTGCCAGCAGTTACCTAGCGGGAGTGGGAGATACGCAGTATTTT